What follows are 5 T cell receptor beta chains derived from one specimen sequenced in a study of graft-versus-host responses after intestinal transplantation. Only in-frame clones appear in the TCRdb table, and some are missing; sequencing was by immunoSEQ multiplex PCR. The sample records under 4,500 clones, 20% to 25% being singletons. This sample comprised alloreactive CD4+ T cells from a mixed lymphocyte reaction culture, obtained before transplantation. Specified subset: CFSE-low proliferating T cells sorted from approximately 6-day pre-transplant mixed lymphocyte reaction (GvH or HvG direction). The receptors stem from a human patient who was an organ donor for intestinal transplantation.

This clone was counted only a few times. The V call is TRBV7-2, the J call TRBJ1-5; D unresolved. Deletions cut 1 base from V and 0 bases from J, with 7 bases between. This CDR3 comprises 15 residues. Germline loops: CDR1 SGHTA, CDR2 FQGNSA. For the CDR3, the DNA is TGTGCCAGCAGCTTAGTAGGAGCTAGCAATCAGCCCCAGCATTTT. Protein sequence: CASSLVGASNQPQHF.

The CDR3 DNA sequence: TGTGCCAGCAGCTTAGGCCGGGGGAGCGGTGAAAAACTGTTTTTT. It specifies CASSLGRGSGEKLFF. The chain employs TRBV7-8 and TRBJ1-4, with D tentatively TRBD1 (5 bases). Trimming cost V 1 base and J 7 bases, with 13 bases left between them. Germline V gene sequence: CDR1 SGHVS, CDR2 FQNEAQ. The CDR3 sequence is 15 residues long.

The table lists this clone with a few counts. The V gene is TRBV2, the J gene TRBJ2-5; 9 nucleotides line up with TRBD1. The germline CDR1 and CDR2 sequences are SNHLY and FYNNEI. This CDR3 contains 15 residues. Trimming removed 4 bases from V and 5 bases from J; junction bases left unmatched: 8. CDR3 in DNA: TGTGCCAGCAGTGGGGAACAGGGGGCCGGTGAGACCCAGTACTTC. It is translated as CASSGEQGAGETQYF.

Within the sample, this clone is medium-sized. This rearrangement joins TRBV5-8 to TRBJ2-1; TRBD2 aligns across 8 bases. This CDR3 is 13 amino acids long. Per the germline V gene, CDR1 is SGHTS and CDR2 is YDEGEE. With 0 bases clipped from V and 7 bases from J, the junction kept 0 bases outside the gene matches. The CDR3 loop is CASSLGLANEQFF. CDR3 in DNA: TGTGCCAGCAGCTTGGGACTAGCGAATGAGCAGTTCTTC. The full variable domain, with the rest looked up from reference TRBV5-8 and TRBJ2-1, is EAGVTQSPTHLIKTRGQQATLRCSPISGHTSVYWYQQALGLGLQFLLWYDEGEERNRGNFPPRFSGRQFPNYSSELNVNALELEDSALYLCASSLGLANEQFFGPGTRLTVL.

This clone is categorized as medium-sized. Compared with germline, one end of the junction differs, possibly owing to a read error. V and J are TRBV5-8 and TRBJ1-2; 9 bases are a match to TRBD1. CDR1 and CDR2 from the germline V gene are SGHTS and YDEGEE. The CDR3 loop spans 11 amino acids. The CDR3 region is CASSGGTGCFF. Written as DNA, the CDR3 is TGTGCCAGCAGCGGGGGGACAGGGTGCTTCTTC.